This T cell receptor (beta chain) was captured by sequencing in a study of T cell responses to AZD1222 COVID-19 vaccine. Concerning this clone: Its antigen is currently unknown.

Profiling relied on immunoSEQ multiplex PCR, and the TCRdb table lists in-frame clones only, not all of them. Of tens of thousands of clones listed, roughly nine tenths were seen once; the top ten hold 2.4%. V was cut by 0 bases and J by 15 bases, with 15 bases left in between. The CDR3 is 13 residues long. In germline, CDR1 is LNHDA, CDR2 SQIVND (reference sequence). Study findings and constraints: Baseline serostatus was positive in only a handful of AZD1222 recipients. It was only after the peak T cell response that any repertoires were sampled. Rises in breadth and depth of Spike-specific TCRs came after two AZD1222 doses.

The sample consisted of peripheral blood, taken on day 0 of AZD1222 vaccination. The sequence was collected from an adult in good health. The rearrangement uses TRBV19 and TRBJ1-5; D is unclear. The CDR3 is CASSIDRVAAPHF. The CDR3 DNA sequence: TGTGCCAGTAGTATAGATCGGGTGGCCGCTCCGCATTTT.